These 23 T cell receptor beta chains share one sample of origin, sequenced in a study of preoperative IRX-2 immunotherapy in early breast cancer. As for treatment: preoperative locoregional IRX-2 cytokine immunotherapy. The protocol was immunoSEQ multiplex PCR, while the TCRdb copy is restricted to in-frame clones and leaves out a portion. The table lists around 30,000 clones, about four fifths of them singletons. Specimen collection occurred from a patient treated with IRX-2 immunotherapy. These receptors were obtained from a human donor with breast cancer.

The chain joins TRBV11-3 to TRBJ2-3, with unresolved D. The V end lost 8 bases, the J end lost 0 bases, and 18 bases lay between the germline ends. Per germline, CDR1 SGHNT and CDR2 YENEEA. CDR3 length: 16 residues. This chain's CDR3 is CASSKDPLRSTDTQYF. The CDR3 coding sequence is TGTGCCAGCTCAAAAGACCCGCTGCGTAGCACAGATACGCAGTATTTT.

This clone has only a few counts. The chain uses TRBV11-3 and TRBJ2-7; 8 positions match TRBD2. V gave up 1 base and J gave up 4 bases; unmatched junction bases: 3. Germline loops: CDR1 SGHNT, CDR2 YENEEA. The CDR3 has 14 amino acids. CDR3 sequence (DNA): TGTGCCAGCAGCTTAGTGGCGGGAGGTTACGAGCAGTACTTC. It encodes CASSLVAGGYEQYF.

The chain couples TRBV15 to TRBJ2-5, with a weak D call TRBD2 (5 bases). The ends were cut back, 8 bases at V and 2 bases at J, with 18 bases in the middle. The CDR3 has 15 residues. Germline values: CDR1 LNHNV, CDR2 YYDKDF (reference sequence). The CDR3 DNA sequence: TGTGCCACCGACACCCGCCGCGGGCGACAAGAGACCCAGTACTTC. Encoded protein: CATDTRRGRQETQYF.

This clone has a handful of counts. This chain uses TRBV5-1 with TRBJ1-5; D not certain. The CDR3 totals 18 residues. Trimming left V 4 bases short and J 1 base short, with 21 bases between. Germline V lookup: CDR1 SGHRS, CDR2 YFSETQ. The CDR3 nucleotides are TGCGCCAGCAGCCCTGGAGTCGTCGCGGGTGGGAGCAATCAGCCCCAGCATTTT. Translated, it gives CASSPGVVAGGSNQPQHF. The variable domain in full, completed from reference TRBV5-1 and TRBJ1-5, reads KAGVTQTPRYLIKTRGQQVTLSCSPISGHRSVSWYQQTPGQGLQFLFEYFSETQRNKGNFPGRFSGRQFSNSRSEMNVSTLELGDSALYLCASSPGVVAGGSNQPQHFGDGTRLSIL.

The chain links TRBV11-3 to TRBJ1-2; possibly TRBD1 for D (6 bases). Germline CDR1 and CDR2: SGHNT and YENEEA. Trimming stripped 3 bases from V and 7 bases from J, with 18 bases between. The CDR3 is 15 amino acids. The CDR3, as DNA: TGTGCCAGCAGCTTGGGGGTGACAGGCTGGGGTGGCTACACCTTC. Translating gives CASSLGVTGWGGYTF.

This sequence joins TRBV19 and TRBJ1-1; D gene uncertain. CDR1 and CDR2 from the germline V gene are LNHDA and SQIVND (reference sequence). With 5 bases removed from V and 6 bases from J, the gap between germline ends came to 13 bases. The CDR3 sequence is 13 residues long. CDR3 in DNA: TGTGCCAGTAGTTCCCTTTTTTCGTCTGAAGCTTTCTTT. Residues: CASSSLFSSEAFF.

Here the CDR3 reads CATGSPYEQYF. CDR3 DNA sequence: TGTGCGACAGGGTCCCCCTACGAGCAGTACTTC. The chain combines TRBV6-7 with TRBJ2-7; 7 nucleotides agree with TRBD1. TRBV6-7 is an ORF, with its function uncertain. The CDR3 contains 11 residues.

V is TRBV12-5 and J is TRBJ1-2; D is undetermined. The CDR3 length is 12 residues. Germline CDR1 LGHNT, CDR2 FRNRAP. CDR3 nucleotide sequence: TGTGCCAGCGGCTTACCTCACTATGGCTACACCTTC. Translating it yields CASGLPHYGYTF.

The chain carries TRBV7-4 and TRBJ1-1, with a tentative D call TRBD1 (6 bases). Between the trimmed V and J ends, which lost 2 bases and 0 bases, there was a span of 22 bases. The CDR3 length is 19 residues. Germline V gene lookup returns CDR1 SGHVT and CDR2 SQSDAQ. The CDR3 sequence is CASSLLRPWAGDVNTEAFF. CDR3 nucleotides: TGTGCCAGCAGCTTACTGCGACCCTGGGCAGGGGATGTGAACACTGAAGCTTTCTTT.

The chain has TRBV11-3 and TRBJ2-7; D gene uncertain. The length of the CDR3 is 14 residues. V was clipped by 3 bases and J by 3 bases, with 12 bases between them. The V gene's germline CDR1 is SGHNT and CDR2 YENEEA. DNA for the CDR3: TGTGCCAGCAGCTTTAACCCCTCTTACTACGAGCAGTACTTC. Amino acid sequence: CASSFNPSYYEQYF. Using reference TRBV11-3 and TRBJ2-7 for the parts outside the CDR3, the full variable domain is EAGVVQSPRYKIIEKKQPVAFWCNPISGHNTLYWYLQNLGQGPELLIRYENEEAVDDSQLPKDRFSAERLKGVDSTLKIQPAELGDSAVYLCASSFNPSYYEQYFGPGTRLTVT.

This clone was detected once. The V call is TRBV6-8, the J call TRBJ1-1; 9 nucleotides align to TRBD1. Losses at the gene ends were 10 bases for V and 6 bases for J; bases not matched to a gene: 12. The CDR3 has 14 amino acids. The V gene's germline CDR1 is MNHGY and CDR2 SAAAGT. This CDR3 is CATKSGQGYAEAFF. CDR3 DNA sequence: TGTGCCACAAAGTCAGGACAGGGGTACGCTGAAGCTTTCTTT.

This clone has just one count. V gene TRBV6-8 combines with J gene TRBJ2-3; TRBD2 matches at 12 bases. With V trimmed by 1 base and J by 0 bases, 2 bases remained unmatched. Germline CDR1 reads MNHGY; CDR2 reads SAAAGT. CDR3 size: 17 residues. CDR3: CASSYWTSGASTDTQYF. The CDR3 DNA reads as TGTGCCAGCAGTTACTGGACTAGCGGGGCCAGCACAGATACGCAGTATTTT.

V usage is TRBV5-1 and J usage is TRBJ1-5, with D possibly matching TRBD1 (6 bases). Trimming pared 8 bases from V and 4 bases from J, leaving 16 bases between. The germline CDR1 and CDR2 sequences are SGHRS and YFSETQ. CDR3 size: 14 residues. CDR3 region: CARSGTQRNQPQHF. The DNA of the CDR3 is TGCGCCAGGTCCGGGACACAAAGGAATCAGCCCCAGCATTTT.

The gene calls are TRBV6-8 and TRBJ2-7; perhaps TRBD2 as D (6 bases). The CDR3 has 13 residues. Looked up from germline, CDR1 is MNHGY and CDR2 is SAAAGT. The V end was cut by 6 bases, the J end by 3 bases, with 12 bases between. CDR3 sequence: CASSRSSDYEQYF. CDR3 nucleotide sequence: TGTGCCAGCAGCCGATCTAGCGACTACGAGCAGTACTTC.

V gene TRBV5-1 combines with J gene TRBJ1-4; 7 nucleotides line up with TRBD1. V was clipped by 3 bases and J by 0 bases; unmatched bases: 2. The CDR3 has 15 residues. CDR1 and CDR2 from the germline V gene are SGHRS and YFSETQ. The CDR3 spells CASSSQGATNEKLFF. The CDR3 coding sequence is TGCGCCAGCAGCTCCCAGGGGGCAACTAATGAAAAACTGTTTTTT.

V gene TRBV6-7 combines with J gene TRBJ1-4; 7 bases map to TRBD1. TRBV6-7 falls under the ORF class, with uncertain function. The CDR3 loop spans 15 amino acids. V shed 6 bases, J shed 7 bases, and the junction held 11 bases outside the gene matches. CDR3: CASRPERQGVEKLFF. The CDR3 nucleotides read TGTGCCAGCAGACCAGAGCGACAGGGAGTTGAAAAACTGTTTTTT.

This clone came up once. This chain connects TRBV7-6 to TRBJ2-2; D is perhaps TRBD2 (6 bases). Trimming removed 7 bases from V and 3 bases from J, with 18 bases in between. Germline CDR1 is SGHVS and CDR2 is FNYEAQ. The CDR3 extends over 16 amino acids. CDR3: CASTLKTSPYTGELFF. As DNA, the CDR3 is TGTGCCAGCACCTTGAAGACTAGTCCTTACACCGGGGAGCTGTTTTTT.

The rearrangement uses TRBV5-1 and TRBJ1-1; D ambiguous. Deletions cut 1 base from V and 1 base from J, with 8 bases between. The CDR3 has 14 amino acids. Germline CDR1 is SGHRS and CDR2 is YFSETQ. In nucleotides, the CDR3 is TGCGCCAGCAGCTTGCAGTTGAGGAACACTGAAGCTTTCTTT. This gives the protein CASSLQLRNTEAFF. Supplemented by reference TRBV5-1 and TRBJ1-1, the full variable domain reads KAGVTQTPRYLIKTRGQQVTLSCSPISGHRSVSWYQQTPGQGLQFLFEYFSETQRNKGNFPGRFSGRQFSNSRSEMNVSTLELGDSALYLCASSLQLRNTEAFFGQGTRLTVV.

This clone was seen a single time. The chain couples TRBV19 to TRBJ2-3, with 7 bases that match TRBD1. V was clipped by 6 bases and J by 12 bases; unmatched bases: 9. This CDR3 region has 12 residues. CDR1 is LNHDA, CDR2 SQIVND, per germline (reference sequence). DNA for the CDR3: TGTGCCAGTAGCCCCGGACAGGCAGAACAGTATTTT. This translates into CASSPGQAEQYF.

The chain joins TRBV5-1 to TRBJ2-2, with TRBD2 matching over 7 bases. The CDR3 has 15 residues. From germline, CDR1 is SGHRS and CDR2 YFSETQ. J gave up 5 bases and V 1 base, and 5 bases lay outside the gene matches. CDR3 region: CASSLSRRGTGELFF. The CDR3 DNA follows: TGCGCCAGCAGCTTGTCCCGGCGGGGGACCGGGGAGCTGTTTTTT.

This clone was seen a single time. This rearrangement joins TRBV29-1 to TRBJ2-7; 8 positions agree with TRBD1. With 2 bases clipped from V and 2 bases from J, the junction kept 5 bases outside the gene matches. This CDR3 has 14 amino acids. CDR1 is SQVTM and CDR2 is ANQGSEA in the germline V gene. The chain's CDR3 is CSVEIGDRPYEQYF. CDR3 DNA sequence: TGCAGCGTTGAAATCGGGGACAGGCCCTACGAGCAGTACTTC.

The chain has TRBV19 and TRBJ1-1, with unresolved D. Germline values: CDR1 LNHDA, CDR2 SQIVND (reference sequence). This CDR3 contains 14 residues. V was cut by 3 bases and J by 0 bases, with 8 bases left in between. The CDR3 sequence is CASSIPRMNTEAFF. CDR3 sequence (DNA): TGTGCCAGTAGTATTCCTAGGATGAACACTGAAGCTTTCTTT.

This clone was observed a handful of times. The CDR3 sequence is CASSFGYVMNTEAFF. The CDR3 DNA is TGTGCCAGCAGCTTCGGATATGTGATGAACACTGAAGCTTTCTTT. The V and J genes are TRBV11-3 and TRBJ1-1; D unclear. The CDR3 length is 15 residues. CDR1 and CDR2 from the germline V gene are SGHNT and YENEEA. Trimming left V 3 bases short and J 0 bases short, with 11 bases between.